This is a list of T cell receptor beta chains from one sample in a study of identical twins. One entry per CDR3 protein results from TCRdb running MiXCR on the 5' RACE reads. The repertoire consists of nearly 650,000 distinct CDR3 sequences, with roughly 6.6% occurring once and the leading ten covering about 1.5%. This sample was shared with a second study, whose subject was yellow fever vaccine responses in identical twins.

The source material was PBMCs. The receptors come from a woman aged 18-35 years in good health. Both conserved end residues are trimmed from each CDR3.

J	V	CDR3
TRBJ1-2	TRBV20-1	SARGARKDYGYT
TRBJ1-2	TRBV4-1	ASSQGPGQLYGYT
TRBJ2-1	TRBV2	ASTATKPGGEQF
TRBJ2-7	TRBV2	ASSTTTDEQY
TRBJ2-7	TRBV29-1	SVAVVSDEQY
TRBJ2-7	TRBV7-9	ASSQTPTSPYEQY
TRBJ2-2	TRBV5-1	ASSTRETHTGELF
TRBJ2-2	TRBV12-3/TRBV12-4	ASGYRGGTGELF
TRBJ2-1	TRBV28	ASSFGGSLLSYNEQF
TRBJ2-2	TRBV29-1	SGGLDWTGELF
TRBJ2-7	TRBV20-1	SARRQPLYEQY
TRBJ1-2	TRBV29-1	SVEMGYGYT
TRBJ2-2	TRBV15	ATRGTGASTGELF
TRBJ2-7	TRBV29-1	SVRDRNYEQY
TRBJ2-5	TRBV29-1	SVVGHQETQY
TRBJ2-3	TRBV28	ASSFSRHSTDTQY
TRBJ1-5	TRBV10-3	AISEAGAVGNQPQH
TRBJ2-1	TRBV7-2	ASSSSRSSYNEQF
TRBJ2-1	TRBV7-8	ASSSPGGTYNEQF
TRBJ2-2	TRBV12-3/TRBV12-4	ASSLARGIGELF
TRBJ1-1	TRBV12-3/TRBV12-4	ASTVGNTEAF
TRBJ2-4	TRBV7-8	ASSDGSKNIQY
TRBJ1-2	TRBV6-5	ASSYSGRGYGYT
TRBJ2-1	TRBV5-1	ASSFQGAGLDEQF
TRBJ2-7	TRBV7-9	ASSLRTSPYEQY
TRBJ2-1	TRBV29-1	SVEKKMRAGSSYNEQF
TRBJ1-2	TRBV12-3/TRBV12-4	ASSFGGFGLRGRGGYT
TRBJ1-3	TRBV10-2	ASSLQGGVEASGNTIY
TRBJ1-2	TRBV9	ASSVDGQPSNYGYT
TRBJ2-5	TRBV28	ASRGLAGSETQY
TRBJ2-1	TRBV14	ASSPLERTNEQF
TRBJ2-1	TRBV5-1	ASSSEYRTSGSNEQF
TRBJ2-1	TRBV12-3/TRBV12-4	ASSSLGLAGSQYNEQF
TRBJ2-3	TRBV12-3/TRBV12-4	ASTSRAYTDTQY
TRBJ2-3	TRBV20-1	SASPSTGRGTDTQY
TRBJ2-1	TRBV25-1	ASSAGTSGGGNEQF
TRBJ2-3	TRBV2	ASRLSTSGRTDTQY
TRBJ2-7	TRBV4-1	ASSQDSSGSYYEQY
TRBJ2-7	TRBV6-1	ASRFSGSQEEQY
TRBJ2-2	TRBV9	ASSVGTVTGELF
TRBJ2-3	TRBV7-9	ASTRGTGGTDTQY
TRBJ2-3	TRBV4-1	ASSQEGGGSRSTDTQY
TRBJ1-1	TRBV20-1	SARPFGNTEAF
TRBJ2-7	TRBV20-1	SAHSDRTPYEQY
TRBJ1-2	TRBV12-3/TRBV12-4	ASSPTGGSPHGYT
TRBJ2-2	TRBV4-1	ASSQDDRVSGELF
TRBJ2-5	TRBV27	ASSLDKASRRQTQY
TRBJ2-5	TRBV6-2/TRBV6-3	ASRLTQETQY
TRBJ1-1	TRBV7-9	ASSPTAGTEAF
TRBJ2-3	TRBV4-1	ASSRRGDPSSTDTQY
TRBJ2-2	TRBV7-6	ASSPHQNTGELF
TRBJ2-1	TRBV7-9	ASSHAGDNEQF
TRBJ1-6	TRBV5-1	ASSFGQNSPLH
TRBJ2-1	TRBV7-2	ASSLGDWITYNEQF
TRBJ1-1	TRBV7-9	ASSPTGVNEAF